The 18 T cell receptor beta chains below all came from one sample that was sequenced in a study of glioma-infiltrating T cells. The iRepertoire nested amplicon-rescue multiplex PCR amplified TCR alpha and beta CDR3s from RNA. TCRdb re-derived calls from the multiplex PCR reads in MiXCR, one entry per CDR3 protein. The table has about 140,000 distinct CDR3 sequences, about two fifths seen once. The sample taken for sequencing was glioma tissue, nonneoplastic brain tissue, or PBMCs (not recorded which). The source is a human donor with low-grade glioma or glioblastoma, undergoing nonglioma brain surgery, or in good health (not recorded which).

Notes on this clonotype: One end of the junction does not line up with germline, which may come from a read error. The rearrangement links TRBV28 to TRBJ1-5, with a tentative D call TRBD1 (6 bases). Germline V gene data show CDR1 as MDHEN and CDR2 as SYDVKM. This CDR3 is built from 14 residues. CDR3 amino acids: CASSPGGFNQPKHF. CDR3 DNA: TGTGCCAGCAGCCCGGGGGGCTTCAATCAGCCCAAGCATTTT.

V is TRBV20-1 and J is TRBJ2-7; 14 bases match TRBD2. V lost 5 bases, J lost 2 bases, and 8 bases stayed unmatched. CDR3 length equals 16 residues. CDR1 is DFQATT, CDR2 SNEGSKA, per germline (reference sequence). CDR3 in DNA: TGCAGTGCTCAGGGGACTAGCGGGAGTTCGGCCTACGAGCAGTACTTC. Translation: CSAQGTSGSSAYEQYF.

This clonotype has only a few counts. The rearrangement joins TRBV6-1 to TRBJ2-1; no clear D gene. The CDR3 covers 11 residues. V gave up 3 bases and J gave up 7 bases, with 4 bases separating them. Germline V gene sequence: CDR1 MNHNS, CDR2 SASEGT. The CDR3 spells CASSDGNEQFF. The DNA for the CDR3 is TGTGCCAGCAGTGACGGGAATGAGCAGTTCTTC.

Only a few counts were recorded for this clonotype. V and J are TRBV20-1 and TRBJ1-4, with no clear D. The V and J ends lost 5 bases and 5 bases respectively, with 12 bases between them. The CDR3 is 13 amino acids. Germline V gives CDR1 DFQATT, CDR2 SNEGSKA (reference sequence). The CDR3 sequence: CSAQDGSNEKLFF. In DNA, the CDR3 is TGCAGTGCTCAGGACGGCTCAAATGAAAAACTGTTTTTT.

This chain links TRBV11-2 with TRBJ1-2; D gene ambiguous. The germline CDR1 and CDR2 sequences are SGHAT and FQNNGV. V lost 1 base and J lost 6, with 9 bases in between. The CDR3 has 13 residues. The CDR3 DNA reads as TGTGCCAGCAGCTTAGGGGCAGTGGATGGCTACACCTTC. Protein: CASSLGAVDGYTF.

The chain recombines TRBV18 with TRBJ2-7; TRBD1 matches at 11 bases. The germline V gene encodes CDR1 KGHSH and CDR2 LQKENI. The length of the CDR3 is 15 residues. V was pared by 6 bases and J by 5 bases, with 9 bases of the junction left unmatched. In nucleotides, the CDR3 is TGTGCCAGCTCCCGCGGGACAGGGGGTTTCGACGAGCAGTACTTC. This codes for CASSRGTGGFDEQYF.

The chain joins TRBV19 to TRBJ2-5, with 8 positions matching TRBD2. The J segment lost 3 bases and the V segment lost 3 bases, leaving 6 bases of the junction unmatched. The CDR3 has 15 residues. The germline V gene has CDR1 LNHDA and CDR2 SQIVND (reference sequence). This CDR3 reads CASSMGREGKETQYF. The DNA of the CDR3 is TGTGCCAGTAGTATGGGCCGGGAGGGAAAAGAGACCCAGTACTTC. Filled out from reference TRBV19 and TRBJ2-5, the complete variable domain reads DGGITQSPKYLFRKEGQNVTLSCEQNLNHDAMYWYRQDPGQGLRLIYYSQIVNDFQKGDIAEGYSVSREKKESFPLTVTSAQKNPTAFYLCASSMGREGKETQYFGPGTRLLVL.

This clonotype was found a few times. The chain joins TRBV20-1 to TRBJ2-1; D tentatively reads TRBD1 or TRBD2 (5 bases each). The V and J ends lost 4 bases and 6 bases respectively, with 7 bases between them. Germline V gene sequence: CDR1 DFQATT, CDR2 SNEGSKA (reference sequence). The CDR3 length is 11 residues. The CDR3 region is CSAMGPNEQFF. The CDR3 DNA is TGCAGTGCTATGGGACCCAATGAGCAGTTCTTC.

V is TRBV6-1 and J is TRBJ2-1; a weak D match, TRBD2 (5 bases). Germline V lookup: CDR1 MNHNS, CDR2 SASEGT. V lost 6 bases and J lost 11, with 17 bases in between. The CDR3 sequence is 13 residues long. As DNA, the CDR3 is TGTGCCAGCAGCCAAGGACGGGGAAGGCAGCAGTTCTTC. Translating it yields CASSQGRGRQQFF.

This clonotype has just one count. A much more abundant neighbour one base away suggests this may be a read error. This chain uses TRBV27 with TRBJ1-5; unclear D gene. The CDR3 is made up of 13 amino acids. CDR1 and CDR2 from the germline V gene are MNHEY and SMNVEV (reference sequence). Trimming cost V 6 bases and J 5 bases, with 11 bases left between them. The CDR3 DNA reads TGTGCCAGCAGCCAGAAACCCGATCAGCCCCAGCATTTT. Its translation: CASSQKPDQPQHF.

This clonotype showed up just once. This rearrangement joins TRBV7-3 to TRBJ2-1; tentative D call: TRBD2 (6 bases). This CDR3 has 14 amino acids. Trimming removed 5 bases from V and 8 bases from J, with 16 bases in between. Germline values: CDR1 SGHTA, CDR2 FQGTGA. CDR3 loop: CASSHSGGGDEQFF. The CDR3 DNA reads TGTGCCAGCAGCCATTCCGGAGGAGGGGATGAGCAGTTCTTC.

The chain is built from TRBV6-1 and TRBJ2-7, with a weak D call TRBD1 (6 bases). Looked up from germline, CDR1 is MNHNS and CDR2 is SASEGT. V lost 2 bases, J lost 2 bases, and 13 bases lay in between. The CDR3 is made up of 15 amino acids. Here the CDR3 DNA reads TGTGCCAGCAGTGAATACCATACAGGGACCTACGAGCAGTACTTC. Protein product: CASSEYHTGTYEQYF.

This chain joins TRBV12-3 or TRBV12-4 and TRBJ2-3, with D unclear. The V and J ends lost 1 base and 7 bases respectively, with 9 bases between them. The CDR3 consists of 13 residues. CDR3 region: CASSLVVGNTQYF. In DNA, the CDR3 is TGTGCCAGCAGTTTAGTTGTAGGGAATACGCAGTATTTT.

V gene TRBV4-1 combines with J gene TRBJ2-3, with 9 bases fitting TRBD1. Germline CDR1 and CDR2: MGHRA and YSYEKL. This CDR3 region has 16 residues. J gave up 4 bases and V 5 bases, and 10 bases lay outside the gene matches. CDR3 residues: CASSYLDRGGSDTQYF. The CDR3 coding sequence is TGCGCCAGCAGCTACCTGGACAGGGGAGGGTCAGATACGCAGTATTTT.

The genes are TRBV12-3 or TRBV12-4 and TRBJ1-1; 9 bases align to TRBD1. The CDR3 loop spans 15 amino acids. The J segment lost 0 bases and the V segment lost 6 bases, leaving 5 bases of the junction unmatched. In DNA form, the CDR3 reads TGTGCCAGCAGAGGGACAGGGAGCATGAACACTGAAGCTTTCTTT. Protein product: CASRGTGSMNTEAFF.

This clonotype was counted only a few times. The chain is built from TRBV6-1 and TRBJ2-1, with 10 nucleotides matching TRBD2. The CDR3 has 14 amino acids. V shed 10 bases and J 2 bases; nucleotides not matched to a gene: 5. The germline gives CDR1 MNHNS, CDR2 SASEGT. The CDR3 is CATLAGVPYNEQFF. CDR3 bases: TGTGCCACCCTAGCGGGAGTCCCCTACAATGAGCAGTTCTTC.

This chain uses TRBV11-2 with TRBJ2-6, with unresolved D. There are 17 residues in the CDR3. Trimming shortened V by 1 base and J by 0 bases, and 10 bases separated the two germline ends. Germline V gene lookup returns CDR1 SGHAT and CDR2 FQNNGV. CDR3 in DNA: TGTGCCAGCAGCTTAGCCCCCGTGGGCTCTGGGGCCAACGTCCTGACTTTC. Its protein product is CASSLAPVGSGANVLTF.

The chain recombines TRBV7-9 with TRBJ1-3; D remains ambiguous. The ends were cut back, 1 base at V and 10 bases at J, with 17 bases in the middle. Looked up from germline, CDR1 is SEHNR and CDR2 is FQNEAQ (reference sequence). This CDR3 spans 15 amino acids. The CDR3 nucleotides read TGTGCCAGCAGCTTAGATCGCGCGGGAGGCCAAACCATATATTTT. Its protein product is CASSLDRAGGQTIYF.